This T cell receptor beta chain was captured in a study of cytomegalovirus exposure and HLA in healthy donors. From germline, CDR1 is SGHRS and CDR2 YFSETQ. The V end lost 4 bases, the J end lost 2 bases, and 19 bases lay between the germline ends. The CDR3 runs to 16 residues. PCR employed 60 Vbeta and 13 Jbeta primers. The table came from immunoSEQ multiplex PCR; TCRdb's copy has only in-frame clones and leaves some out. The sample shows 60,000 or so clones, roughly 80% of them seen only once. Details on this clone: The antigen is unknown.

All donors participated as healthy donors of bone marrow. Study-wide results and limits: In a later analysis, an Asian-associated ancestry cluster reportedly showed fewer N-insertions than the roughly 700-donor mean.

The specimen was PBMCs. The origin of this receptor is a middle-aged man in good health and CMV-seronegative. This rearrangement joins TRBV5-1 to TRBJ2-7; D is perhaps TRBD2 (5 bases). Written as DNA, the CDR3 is TGCGCCAGCAGCCCCCCCCCTGGGTGGGGAGCCTACGAGCAGTACTTC. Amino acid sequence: CASSPPPGWGAYEQYF.